This is a list of T cell receptor beta chains from one sample in a study of CD8 T cells in Susac syndrome. One entry per CDR3 protein results from TCRdb running MiXCR on the immunoSEQ multiplex PCR reads. The sample contains more than 150,000 distinct CDR3 sequences, about 94% of which appear only once. Sequences were obtained from CD4+ T cells from PBMCs. These receptors all come from a human donor with Susac syndrome. The CDR3 runs from the conserved cysteine through the conserved F or W. Fields, in order: clone size, D gene, V gene, J gene, CDR3 protein, CDR3 DNA. A D gene is named only where the DNA matches it firmly. For some rows the clone size is stated as once, few or many, or as a class when expanded; others skip it.

>NA|NA|TRBV23-1|TRBJ2-7
CASSQSHRDHEQYF
TGCGCCAGCAGTCAGAGTCACAGGGACCACGAGCAGTACTTC
>NA|NA|TRBV7-3|TRBJ2-4
CASWVADAAKNIQYF
TGTGCCAGCTGGGTCGCGGATGCAGCCAAAAACATTCAGTACTTC
>NA|TRBD1|TRBV20-1|TRBJ1-1
CSARTGTGRYTEAFF
TGCAGTGCTAGAACCGGGACAGGGCGATACACTGAAGCTTTCTTT
>NA|NA|TRBV6-2/TRBV6-3|TRBJ1-5
CASTTARQVNQPQHF
TGTGCCAGCACCACCGCCAGACAGGTTAATCAGCCCCAGCATTTT
>NA|NA|TRBV29-1|TRBJ1-4
CSVGDLGNGNEKLFF
TGCAGCGTTGGAGACCTCGGAAATGGGAATGAAAAACTGTTTTTT
>NA|TRBD1|TRBV29-1|TRBJ2-3
CSVGELTGADTQYF
TGCAGCGTTGGAGAACTGACAGGGGCAGATACGCAGTATTTT
>NA|TRBD1|TRBV4-1|TRBJ2-7
CASSQGDRTVYEQYF
TGCGCCAGCAGCCAAGGGGACAGGACAGTCTACGAGCAGTACTTC
>once|NA|TRBV6-5|TRBJ2-7
CASGSGTRSYEQYF
TGTGCCAGCGGATCCGGGACTCGAAGCTACGAGCAGTACTTC
>NA|NA|TRBV4-3|TRBJ1-2
CASSQEAQDYGYTF
TGCGCCAGCAGCCAAGAGGCGCAAGACTATGGCTACACCTTC
>NA|TRBD1|TRBV2|TRBJ1-6
CASVQQGYNSPLHF
TGTGCCAGCGTTCAACAGGGGTATAATTCACCCCTCCACTTT
>NA|TRBD1|TRBV7-8|TRBJ2-4
CASSPARTGFGSIQYF
TGTGCCAGCAGCCCCGCCCGGACAGGGTTTGGGAGCATTCAGTACTTC
>NA|NA|TRBV6-5|TRBJ1-1
CASSRHPAGEAFF
TGTGCCAGCAGTCGGCACCCTGCGGGTGAAGCTTTCTTT
>NA|NA|TRBV5-1|TRBJ1-1
CASSAGGGTEAFF
TGCGCCAGCAGCGCGGGCGGGGGGACTGAAGCTTTCTTT
>NA|NA|TRBV2|TRBJ2-5
CASSEAETQYF
TGTGCCAGCAGTGAGGCGGAGACCCAGTACTTC
>NA|NA|TRBV28|TRBJ2-7
CATTPGIPPYEQYF
TGTGCCACTACCCCGGGGATACCACCCTACGAGCAGTACTTC
>once|NA|TRBV29-1|TRBJ2-1
CSAGPAQQFF
TGCAGCGCTGGACCAGCCCAGCAGTTCTTC
>NA|TRBD1|TRBV7-2|TRBJ1-4
CASSSVTGSNEKLFF
TGTGCCAGCAGCTCTGTGACAGGGTCAAATGAAAAACTGTTTTTT
>NA|TRBD1|TRBV27|TRBJ2-1
CASSFQGGGFTGEQFF
TGTGCCAGCAGTTTTCAAGGGGGCGGCTTCACCGGTGAGCAGTTCTTC
>NA|NA|TRBV9|TRBJ1-1
CASSVAPPGLNTEAFF
TGTGCCAGCAGCGTAGCCCCTCCAGGGTTAAACACTGAAGCTTTCTTT
>NA|NA|TRBV6-5|TRBJ2-6
CASSSPGHPSSGANVLTF
TGTGCCAGCAGTTCACCGGGACACCCAAGCTCTGGGGCCAACGTCCTGACTTTC
>NA|NA|TRBV20-1|TRBJ1-3
CSAVRTAGNTIYF
TGCAGTGCTGTACGGACAGCTGGAAACACCATATATTTT
>once|TRBD1|TRBV30|TRBJ1-2
CAFDRGHDYGYTF
TGTGCCTTTGACAGGGGGCACGACTATGGCTACACCTTC
>NA|NA|TRBV27|TRBJ2-7
CASSESRNSYEQYF
TGTGCCAGCAGTGAGTCCAGGAACTCCTACGAGCAGTACTTC
>NA|NA|TRBV29-1|TRBJ2-6
CSVARAGANVLTF
TGCAGCGTTGCTAGAGCTGGGGCCAACGTCCTGACTTTC
>NA|NA|TRBV3-1|TRBJ2-7
CASSQPLPGASYEQYF
TGTGCCAGCAGCCAACCCCTCCCAGGGGCCTCCTACGAGCAGTACTTC
>NA|TRBD2|TRBV6-1|TRBJ2-1
CASSWSGGSYNEQFF
TGTGCCAGCTCCTGGAGCGGGGGCTCCTACAATGAGCAGTTCTTC
>NA|NA|TRBV20-1|TRBJ2-7
CSARRASIYEQYF
TGCAGTGCTAGAAGAGCTTCGATCTACGAGCAGTACTTC
>NA|NA|TRBV5-6|TRBJ2-6
CASSWWDPSGANVLTF
TGTGCCAGCAGCTGGTGGGACCCCTCTGGGGCCAACGTCCTGACTTTC
>once|TRBD1|TRBV28|TRBJ1-2
CASSEDRGDSDGYTF
TGTGCCAGCAGTGAGGACAGGGGGGATTCCGATGGCTACACCTTC
>NA|NA|TRBV30|TRBJ1-1
CAWNRLMNTEAFF
TGTGCCTGGAACAGGCTGATGAACACTGAAGCTTTCTTT
>NA|TRBD1|TRBV9|TRBJ2-3
CASREGTGGKTDTQYF
TGTGCCAGCAGGGAAGGGACAGGGGGAAAGACAGATACGCAGTATTTT
>NA|TRBD1|TRBV20-1|TRBJ1-2
CSARTGGYGYTF
TGCAGTGCTCGGACAGGGGGATATGGCTACACCTTC
>NA|TRBD1|TRBV5-4|TRBJ1-1
CASSSTGVLTEAFF
TGTGCCAGCAGCTCGACAGGGGTGCTAACTGAAGCTTTCTTT
>NA|TRBD2|TRBV5-4|TRBJ2-5
CASSLARGGRGQETQYF
TGTGCCAGCAGCTTGGCGCGGGGGGGCCGAGGCCAAGAGACCCAGTACTTC
>NA|NA|TRBV7-2|TRBJ2-5
CASSPQRGRRETQYF
TGTGCCAGCAGCCCCCAACGGGGCAGGCGGGAGACCCAGTACTTC
>few|TRBD2|TRBV3-1|TRBJ2-7
CASSQVGGYYEQYF
TGTGCCAGCAGCCAAGTCGGGGGGTACTACGAGCAGTACTTC
>NA|NA|TRBV20-1|TRBJ2-5
CSASELQETQYF
TGCAGTGCTAGTGAACTACAAGAGACCCAGTACTTC
>NA|TRBD1|TRBV12-3/TRBV12-4|TRBJ1-1
CASRNRQGTNTEAFF
TGTGCCAGCAGAAACCGACAGGGGACGAACACTGAAGCTTTCTTT
>NA|TRBD2|TRBV28|TRBJ2-7
CASSFGLALLNSYEQYF
TGTGCCAGCAGTTTTGGACTAGCCCTTCTCAACTCCTACGAGCAGTACTTC
>NA|TRBD1|TRBV19|TRBJ1-5
CASRALGTAQSEPQHF
TGTGCCAGTAGGGCACTAGGGACAGCTCAATCGGAGCCCCAGCATTTT
>once|NA|TRBV7-2|TRBJ1-5
CASSPLDGSNQPQHF
TGTGCCAGCAGCCCGTTAGACGGTAGCAATCAGCCCCAGCATTTT
>NA|NA|TRBV12-3/TRBV12-4|TRBJ1-1
CASSPGVTEAFF
TGTGCCAGCAGTCCAGGGGTTACTGAAGCTTTCTTT
>NA|NA|TRBV2|TRBJ1-2
CASRASGFYGYTF
TGTGCCAGCAGAGCCTCAGGATTCTATGGCTACACCTTC
>NA|NA|TRBV20-1|TRBJ2-7
CSGLSSYEQYF
TGCAGTGGGTTGAGCTCCTACGAGCAGTACTTC
>NA|TRBD1|TRBV18|TRBJ2-6
CASSPGTGGAPGANVLTF
TGTGCCAGCTCACCGGGCACAGGGGGCGCGCCTGGGGCCAACGTCCTGACTTTC
>NA|NA|TRBV9|TRBJ2-1
CASSGSLRTDDLYNEQFF
TGTGCCAGCAGCGGCTCGCTACGGACAGACGACTTATACAATGAGCAGTTCTTC
>NA|NA|TRBV7-6|TRBJ1-3
CASSLEPGNTIYF
TGTGCCAGCAGCTTAGAACCTGGAAACACCATATATTTT
>NA|TRBD2|TRBV3-1|TRBJ2-3
CASSQPAGPSTDTQYF
TGTGCCAGCAGCCAACCAGCGGGGCCCTCGACAGATACGCAGTATTTT
>NA|NA|TRBV11-2|TRBJ2-1
CASSRQGDAYFVSFLNEQFF
TGTGCCAGCAGCCGTCAGGGCGATGCTTATTTCGTATCGTTTCTCAATGAGCAGTTCTTC
>NA|NA|TRBV3-1|TRBJ2-3
CASSGGVIDTQYF
TGTGCCAGCAGTGGGGGCGTAATAGATACGCAGTATTTT
>once|TRBD2|TRBV5-1|TRBJ2-5
CASSGAHGGAGETQYF
TGCGCCAGCAGCGGGGCCCACGGGGGGGCCGGAGAGACCCAGTACTTC
>NA|NA|TRBV12-3/TRBV12-4|TRBJ1-6
CASSLFGESPLHF
TGTGCCAGCAGTTTATTCGGGGAATCACCCCTCCACTTT
>once|TRBD2|TRBV15|TRBJ2-5
CATSRPRAGIKETQYF
TGTGCCACCAGCAGACCCCGAGCGGGGATTAAAGAGACCCAGTACTTC
>NA|NA|TRBV7-6|TRBJ2-5
CASSFRGAEETQYF
TGTGCCAGCAGCTTCCGGGGGGCCGAAGAGACCCAGTACTTC
>NA|NA|TRBV12-3/TRBV12-4|TRBJ1-3
CASTLGEALNTIYF
TGTGCCAGCACCCTTGGGGAGGCCCTAAACACCATATATTTT
>NA|TRBD2|TRBV7-2|TRBJ2-1
CASSLGTSVSNEQFF
TGTGCCAGCAGCCTGGGGACTAGCGTATCCAATGAGCAGTTCTTC
>NA|TRBD1|TRBV19|TRBJ2-5
CASSTDREETQYF
TGTGCCAGTAGTACCGACAGGGAAGAGACCCAGTACTTC
>once|NA|TRBV30|TRBJ1-2
CAWALGQQNGYTF
TGTGCCTGGGCCCTCGGACAGCAGAATGGCTACACCTTC
>NA|NA|TRBV7-9|TRBJ2-1
CASSLASLSHEQFF
TGTGCCAGCAGCTTAGCCTCACTAAGCCATGAGCAGTTCTTC
>NA|TRBD2|TRBV20-1|TRBJ2-5
CSASGLAPGETQYF
TGCAGTGCTAGCGGACTAGCTCCAGGGGAGACCCAGTACTTC